A selection of T cell receptor beta chains follows, all from one sample in a study of blood T cells in healthy people across ages. TCRdb ran MiXCR on the 5' RACE reads and lists one entry per CDR3 protein. The sample yields some 700,000 distinct CDR3 sequences, 43% seen once. Sequenced input: blood. The origin of the receptors is a woman aged 55-69 years in good health. The CDR3 runs from the conserved cysteine through the conserved F or W. The D gene is left open where the match is weak. The size entry is marked missing in some rows and otherwise reads once, few, many or a size class.

CDR3: CASSYVGQGSEQYF; DNA: TGTGCCAGCAGTTATGTGGGACAGGGGAGCGAGCAGTACTTC; V: TRBV6-2/TRBV6-3; D: TRBD1; size: -; J: TRBJ2-7
CDR3: CSGTRGGETQYF; DNA: TGCAGCGGGACTAGGGGAGGGGAGACCCAGTACTTC; V: TRBV29-1; D: TRBD2; size: -; J: TRBJ2-5
CDR3: CASSLAAGGTDTQYF; DNA: TGTGCCAGCAGCTTAGCAGCGGGGGGGACAGATACGCAGTATTTT; V: TRBV7-2; D: TRBD2; size: many; J: TRBJ2-3
CDR3: CASSYSGAGAYEQYF; DNA: TGTGCCAGCAGTTACTCGGGAGCGGGAGCCTACGAGCAGTACTTC; V: TRBV6-5; D: TRBD2; size: -; J: TRBJ2-7
CDR3: CTSSQESGRAEYTQYF; DNA: TGCACCAGCAGCCAGGAGAGCGGGAGGGCGGAGTATACGCAGTATTTT; V: TRBV4-3; D: TRBD2; size: -; J: TRBJ2-3
CDR3: CASTGFPNEQFF; DNA: TGTGCCAGTACGGGGTTCCCCAATGAGCAGTTCTTC; V: TRBV12-3/TRBV12-4; D: -; size: -; J: TRBJ2-1
CDR3: CATRANGAVSWHF; DNA: TGTGCCACCAGAGCCAATGGCGCCGTAAGTTGGCATTTT; V: TRBV24-1; D: -; size: -; J: TRBJ1-5
CDR3: CSGLVLSEQYF; DNA: TGCAGTGGCCTGGTTCTCTCCGAGCAGTACTTC; V: TRBV20-1; D: -; size: -; J: TRBJ2-7
CDR3: CASSPPGSGRDTQYF; DNA: TGTGCCAGCAGTCCGCCTGGGAGCGGGAGGGATACCCAGTACTTC; V: TRBV28; D: TRBD2; size: -; J: TRBJ2-5
CDR3: CASSLGGITEAFF; DNA: TGTGCCAGCAGTTTAGGGGGGATTACTGAAGCTTTCTTT; V: TRBV12-3/TRBV12-4; D: -; size: few; J: TRBJ1-1
CDR3: CASSRGYWNEQFF; DNA: TGCGCCAGCAGTCGGGGTTATTGGAATGAGCAGTTCTTC; V: TRBV10-1; D: -; size: -; J: TRBJ2-1
CDR3: CASSPGRGRHSNQPQHF; DNA: TGTGCCAGCAGCCCGGGGAGGGGACGCCATAGCAATCAGCCCCAGCATTTT; V: TRBV21-1; D: -; size: -; J: TRBJ1-5
CDR3: CAGSLEAGLAKNIQYF; DNA: TGTGCCGGCAGTTTAGAGGCGGGACTAGCCAAAAACATTCAGTACTTC; V: TRBV28; D: -; size: -; J: TRBJ2-4
CDR3: CATSDPTGAKNIQYF; DNA: TGTGCCACCAGTGACCCTACAGGAGCCAAAAACATTCAGTACTTC; V: TRBV24-1; D: -; size: -; J: TRBJ2-4
CDR3: CASSDDRAPEAFF; DNA: TGTGCCAGCAGTGATGACAGGGCGCCTGAAGCTTTCTTT; V: TRBV6-1; D: TRBD1; size: -; J: TRBJ1-1